This T cell receptor beta chain was found in a study of blood T cell repertoires in COVID-19. At the level of the study: COVID-19 samples collected from the United States, Italy and Spain covered acute and convalescent phases.

Across about two dozen US areas, participants ranged in age from about 18 to 89 years. Self-reported history from a screening survey and questionnaire set each donor's cohort. Per the authors' pipeline: It was from reference gene primer amplification that nucleated cell counts were estimated. The data were produced by immunoSEQ multiplex PCR, yet TCRdb's version contains in-frame clones alone and is incomplete. The V and J calls and clone size are taken from that table; D and trimming were inferred from the DNA. The table records about 62,000 clones, around 65% of them present only once. The V end lost 3 bases, the J end lost 0 bases, and 8 bases lay between the germline ends. This CDR3 region has 14 residues. Germline V gene data show CDR1 as LGHNA and CDR2 as YNFKEQ.

The receptor was derived from a woman aged 55-75 years who had been exposed to COVID-19. The chain carries TRBV4-2 and TRBJ1-1; the D gene is possibly TRBD1 (5 bases). Sequencing was carried out using PBMCs or T cells enriched from blood (not recorded which). The CDR3 sequence: CASSHGGMNTEAFF. The CDR3 DNA sequence: TGTGCCAGCAGCCATGGGGGGATGAACACTGAAGCTTTCTTT.